This TCR beta chain comes out of a study of PD-L1 blockade in urothelial cancer. Study details: From 0 to 3 prior chemotherapy regimens had been given to the patients. At 3 weeks after treatment start (second dose) and again at 6 weeks, blood was analyzed.

Germline CDR1 reads MGHDK; CDR2 reads SYGVNS. Germline trimming cut 5 bases from V and 9 bases from J; bases unmatched to any gene: 13. CDR3 length equals 16 residues. PCRs each included synthetic TCR analog templates spiked in. Sequenced by immunoSEQ multiplex PCR; TCRdb stores in-frame clones only, minus some. The data contain under 70,000 clones, over 75% of them singletons. Time point here: pretreatment peripheral blood. Individual patients had between 1 and 8 samples, taken pretreatment and on-treatment. The chain has TRBV25-1 and TRBJ2-1; 10 bases match TRBD1. This clonotype was sampled from a man between 65 and 85 years old with urothelial cancer. Sequencing used PBMCs, obtained around atezolizumab (anti-PD-L1) treatment. CDR3 sequence: CASSSLGDRGQLEQFF. The CDR3 DNA reads TGTGCCAGCAGTTCCTTGGGGGACAGGGGTCAGCTTGAGCAGTTCTTC.